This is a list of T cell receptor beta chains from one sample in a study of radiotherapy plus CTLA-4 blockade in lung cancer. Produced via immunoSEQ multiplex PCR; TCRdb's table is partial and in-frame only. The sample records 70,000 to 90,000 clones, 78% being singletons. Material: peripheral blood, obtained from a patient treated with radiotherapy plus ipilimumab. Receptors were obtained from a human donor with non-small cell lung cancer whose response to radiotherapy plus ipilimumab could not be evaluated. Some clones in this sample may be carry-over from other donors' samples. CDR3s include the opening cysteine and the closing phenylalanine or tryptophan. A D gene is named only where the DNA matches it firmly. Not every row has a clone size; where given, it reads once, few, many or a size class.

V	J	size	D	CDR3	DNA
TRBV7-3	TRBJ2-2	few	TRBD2	CASSWTSGLDTGELFF	TGTGCCAGCAGCTGGACTAGCGGGCTAGACACCGGGGAGCTGTTTTTT
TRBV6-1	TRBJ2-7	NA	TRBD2	CASRLAGGHEQYF	TGTGCCAGCAGACTAGCGGGGGGACACGAGCAGTACTTC
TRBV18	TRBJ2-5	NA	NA	CASSPPGERLYQETQYF	TGTGCCAGCTCACCACCTGGGGAGCGGCTATACCAAGAGACCCAGTACTTC
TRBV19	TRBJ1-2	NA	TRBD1	CASSTTGVLYGYTF	TGTGCCAGTAGTACAACAGGGGTCCTCTATGGCTACACCTTC
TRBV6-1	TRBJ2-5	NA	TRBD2	CASSKTSGGQETQYF	TGTGCCAGCAGTAAAACTAGCGGGGGCCAAGAGACCCAGTACTTC
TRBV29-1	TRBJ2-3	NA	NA	CSLRTRRTDTQYF	TGCAGCCTTCGTACACGTCGCACAGATACGCAGTATTTT
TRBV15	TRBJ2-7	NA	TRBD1	CATSRPLTGGVYEQYF	TGTGCCACCAGCAGACCCCTGACAGGGGGCGTCTACGAGCAGTACTTC
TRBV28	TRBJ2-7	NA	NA	CASCLADSSLSYEQYF	TGTGCCAGCTGTCTAGCGGACAGTAGTTTATCCTACGAGCAGTACTTC
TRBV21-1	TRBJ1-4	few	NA	CASSLKVDRPGGEKLFF	TGTGCCAGCAGCTTGAAGGTAGACAGGCCAGGTGGTGAAAAACTGTTTTTT
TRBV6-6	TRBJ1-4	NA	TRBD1	CASRGQGNEKLFF	TGTGCCAGCAGGGGACAGGGGAATGAAAAACTGTTTTTT
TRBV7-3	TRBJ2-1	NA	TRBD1	CASSTWTGNEQFF	TGTGCCAGCAGCACCTGGACAGGCAATGAGCAGTTCTTC
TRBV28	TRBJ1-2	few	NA	CASSSTWSGYTF	TGTGCCAGCAGTTCCACATGGTCTGGCTACACCTTC
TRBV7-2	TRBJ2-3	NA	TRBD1	CASSLAEPTRVWWTGSADTQYF	TGTGCCAGCAGCTTAGCGGAACCAACTAGGGTCTGGTGGACAGGGAGCGCAGATACGCAGTATTTT
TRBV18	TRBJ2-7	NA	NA	CASSPVGPPAYEQYF	TGTGCCAGCTCACCGGTTGGGCCGCCGGCCTACGAGCAGTACTTC
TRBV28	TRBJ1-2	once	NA	CASSLPRGVGYTF	TGTGCCAGCAGTTTACCCCGCGGGGTCGGCTACACCTTC
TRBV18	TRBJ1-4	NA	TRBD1	CASSPDRGEKLFF	TGTGCCAGCTCACCAGACAGGGGTGAAAAACTGTTTTTT
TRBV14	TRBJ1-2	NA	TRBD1	CASSRDRGDYGYTF	TGTGCCAGCAGCCGGGACAGGGGGGACTATGGCTACACCTTC
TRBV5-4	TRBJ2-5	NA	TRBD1	CASSLRDRGYGETQYF	TGTGCCAGCAGCTTACGGGACAGGGGGTATGGAGAGACCCAGTACTTC
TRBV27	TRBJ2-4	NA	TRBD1	CASGQFGQGSGKNIQYF	TGTGCCAGCGGACAATTCGGACAGGGCAGTGGCAAAAACATTCAGTACTTC
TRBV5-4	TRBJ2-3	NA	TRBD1	CASSRGQGSTDTQYF	TGTGCCAGCAGCCGGGGACAGGGTAGCACAGATACGCAGTATTTT
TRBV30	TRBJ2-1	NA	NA	CAWSPGVTYNEQFF	TGTGCCTGGAGTCCCGGGGTCACCTACAATGAGCAGTTCTTC
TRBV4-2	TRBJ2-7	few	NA	CASSQERAAHEQYF	TGTGCCAGCAGCCAAGAGCGAGCGGCCCACGAGCAGTACTTC
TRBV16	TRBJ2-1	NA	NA	CASSQISHDYNEQFF	TGTGCCAGCAGCCAAATTAGCCATGACTACAATGAGCAGTTCTTC